The clone carrying this T cell receptor (beta chain) was seen a few times. The source of the sample is a study of blood T cell repertoires in COVID-19. For the study at large: Whether acute or convalescent, the COVID-19 samples came from the United States, Italy and Spain.

Germline CDR1 is MNHEY and CDR2 is SVGAGI. The germline V and J ends were trimmed by 6 bases and 4 bases, with 19 bases remaining between them. This CDR3 comprises 15 residues. Per the original data handling: Scientists estimated how many nucleated cells there were by amplifying reference gene primers. The data were produced by immunoSEQ multiplex PCR, yet TCRdb's version contains in-frame clones alone and is incomplete. D and trimming were read from the DNA, whereas the V and J calls and clone size are those reported in that table. The table shows some 170,000 clones, with 75% to 80% occurring only once.

The sample comprised peripheral blood. This chain uses TRBV6-5 with TRBJ2-7; D is possibly TRBD1 (6 bases). The receptor comes from a woman between 65 and 79 years old with acute or convalescent COVID-19. DNA for the CDR3: TGTGCCAGCAGACTAGATGGACAGATGCCGTACGAGCAGTACTTC. Encoded protein: CASRLDGQMPYEQYF.